This TCR beta chain stems from a study of blood T cell repertoires in COVID-19. The CDR3 is made up of 12 amino acids. The V end lost 6 bases, the J end lost 7 bases, and 9 bases lay between the germline ends. The V gene's germline CDR1 is MDHEN and CDR2 SYDVKM. Some clones are missing from TCRdb's copy, which holds only in-frame ones; the method was immunoSEQ multiplex PCR. The data contain 80,000 to 100,000 clones, 65% to 85% of them singletons. Sequencing input: peripheral blood. The clonotype comes from a man aged 55-75 years with acute or convalescent COVID-19. The rearrangement joins TRBV28 to TRBJ2-2; D gene unclear. CDR3 nucleotide sequence: TGTGCCAGCAGAGCGTTTATCGGGGAGCTGTTTTTT. It yields the protein CASRAFIGELFF.